This entry features one T cell receptor beta chain sequence. The CDR3 sequence is 12 residues long. Germline V gives CDR1 LGHNA, CDR2 YNFKEQ. Between the trimmed V and J ends, which lost 7 bases and 6 bases, there was a span of 11 bases. These data come from a study of CD8 T cells in Susac syndrome. Random hexamers primed reverse transcription of about 0.5 to 1 ug RNA. Each CDR3 protein is one row after TCRdb ran MiXCR on the immunoSEQ multiplex PCR reads. Counted here are roughly 100,000 distinct CDR3 sequences, roughly 95% occurring once; the ten biggest clones make up roughly 0.38%. This TCR was recovered from a human donor with Susac syndrome. This chain uses TRBV4-2 with TRBJ2-3, with unresolved D. The specimen sequenced was CD8+ T cells from PBMCs. The CDR3 region is CASNDERDTQYF. The CDR3 bases are TGTGCCAGCAACGACGAACGGGATACGCAGTATTTT.